The T cell receptor beta chain described here comes from a study of T cells in Graves' hyperthyroidism and ophthalmopathy. Trimming shortened V by 1 base and J by 1 base, and 29 bases separated the two germline ends. Germline values: CDR1 SGHRS, CDR2 YFSETQ. The CDR3 runs to 21 residues. There were TCR beta CDR3 regions amplified from RNA transcripts. HTBI primers were used for first-round RT-PCR of the TCR CDR3. Each CDR3 protein gets one entry after TCRdb re-called the multiplex PCR reads with MiXCR. The data contain around 490,000 distinct CDR3 sequences, just under 20% of them singletons. V and J are TRBV5-1 and TRBJ1-1; D uncertain. Sample: blood. The clonotype originates from a man aged 40-50 years with Graves' ophthalmopathy. CDR3 DNA: TGCGCCAGCAGCTTGTATGCGGCGAGGTCCCCAATAGGGAATGCGAACACTGAAGCTTTCTTT. It translates to CASSLYAARSPIGNANTEAFF. The variable domain in full, with the rest retrieved from reference TRBV5-1 and TRBJ1-1, is KAGVTQTPRYLIKTRGQQVTLSCSPISGHRSVSWYQQTPGQGLQFLFEYFSETQRNKGNFPGRFSGRQFSNSRSEMNVSTLELGDSALYLCASSLYAARSPIGNANTEAFFGQGTRLTVV.